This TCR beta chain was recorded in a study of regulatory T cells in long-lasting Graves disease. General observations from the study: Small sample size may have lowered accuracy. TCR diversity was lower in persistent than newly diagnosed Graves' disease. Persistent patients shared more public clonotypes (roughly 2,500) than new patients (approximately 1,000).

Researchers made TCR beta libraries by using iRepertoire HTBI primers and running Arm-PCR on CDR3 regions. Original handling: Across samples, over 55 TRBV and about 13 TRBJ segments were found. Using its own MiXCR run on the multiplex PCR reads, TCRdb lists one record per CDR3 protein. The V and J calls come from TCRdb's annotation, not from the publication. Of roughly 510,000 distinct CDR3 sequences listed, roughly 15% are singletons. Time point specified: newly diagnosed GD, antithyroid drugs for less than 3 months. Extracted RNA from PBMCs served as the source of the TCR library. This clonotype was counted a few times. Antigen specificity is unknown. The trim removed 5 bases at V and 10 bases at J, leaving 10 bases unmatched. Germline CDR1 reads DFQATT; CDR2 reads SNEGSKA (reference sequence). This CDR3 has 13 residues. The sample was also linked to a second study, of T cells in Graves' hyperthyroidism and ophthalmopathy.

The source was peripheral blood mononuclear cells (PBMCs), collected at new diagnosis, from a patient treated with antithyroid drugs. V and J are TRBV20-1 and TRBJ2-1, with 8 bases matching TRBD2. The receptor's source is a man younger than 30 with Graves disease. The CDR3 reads CSAWDDSGTEQFF. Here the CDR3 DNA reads TGCAGTGCTTGGGACGATAGCGGGACCGAGCAGTTCTTC.